This T cell receptor (beta chain) was recorded in a study of graft-versus-host responses after intestinal transplantation. Study at large: Induction using anti-thymocyte globulin, followed by tacrolimus and steroids for approximately 3 years, was given to all recipients.

This CDR3 has 16 residues. The V segment lost 6 bases and the J segment 3 bases; nucleotides outside the gene matches: 10. The V gene's germline CDR1 is WNHNN and CDR2 SYGVQD (reference sequence). Remarks on this clone: Its antigen is still unknown.

Measured with immunoSEQ multiplex PCR; TCRdb has only the in-frame clones, and not every one. The table records about 130,000 clones, 92% of them present only once. This clonotype originated in a human donor who received an intestinal transplant. Material: unstimulated CD4+ T cells sorted from spleen or lymph node cells, obtained before intestinal transplant. The chain couples TRBV10-1 to TRBJ2-1, with 8 nucleotides matching TRBD1. CDR3 loop: CASSRRTGQNYNEQFF. DNA of the CDR3: TGCGCCAGCAGCCGAAGGACAGGGCAAAACTACAATGAGCAGTTCTTC.